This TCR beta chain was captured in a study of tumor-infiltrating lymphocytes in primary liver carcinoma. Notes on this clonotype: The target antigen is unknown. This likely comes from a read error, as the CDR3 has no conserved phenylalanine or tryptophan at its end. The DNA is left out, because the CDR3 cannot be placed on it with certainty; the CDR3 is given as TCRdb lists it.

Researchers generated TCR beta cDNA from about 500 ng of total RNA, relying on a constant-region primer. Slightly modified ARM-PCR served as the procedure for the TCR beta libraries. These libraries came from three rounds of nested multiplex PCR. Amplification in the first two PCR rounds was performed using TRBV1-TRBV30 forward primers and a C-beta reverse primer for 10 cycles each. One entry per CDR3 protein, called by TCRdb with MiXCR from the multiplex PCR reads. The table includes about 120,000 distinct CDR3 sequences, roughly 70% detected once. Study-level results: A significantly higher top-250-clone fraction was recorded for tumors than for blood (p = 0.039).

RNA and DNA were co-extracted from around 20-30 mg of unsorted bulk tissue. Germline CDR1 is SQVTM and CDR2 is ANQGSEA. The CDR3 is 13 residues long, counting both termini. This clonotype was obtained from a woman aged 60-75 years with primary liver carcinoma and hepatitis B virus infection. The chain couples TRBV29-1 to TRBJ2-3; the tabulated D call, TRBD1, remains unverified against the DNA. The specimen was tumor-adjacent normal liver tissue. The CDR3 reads CSVEDPPGRYLYL.